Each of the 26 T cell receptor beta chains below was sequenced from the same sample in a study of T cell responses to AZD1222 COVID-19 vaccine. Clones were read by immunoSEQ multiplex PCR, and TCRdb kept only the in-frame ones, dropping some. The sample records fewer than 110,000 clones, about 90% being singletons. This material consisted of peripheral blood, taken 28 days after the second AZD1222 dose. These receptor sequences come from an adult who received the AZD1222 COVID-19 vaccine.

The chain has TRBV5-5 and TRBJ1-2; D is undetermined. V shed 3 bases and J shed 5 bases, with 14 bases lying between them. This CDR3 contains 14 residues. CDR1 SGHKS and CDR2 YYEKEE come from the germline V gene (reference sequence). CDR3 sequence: CASSSPAALYGYTF. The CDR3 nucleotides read TGTGCCAGCAGCTCCCCGGCCGCCCTTTATGGCTACACCTTC.

The CDR3 bases are TGTGCCAGCAGCCCGACTGGGGGTGGGAACGGGGCCAACGTCCTGACTTTC. This codes for CASSPTGGGNGANVLTF. This chain connects TRBV7-2 to TRBJ2-6; D may match TRBD1 or TRBD2 (5 bases each). The germline gives CDR1 SGHTA, CDR2 FQGNSA. The ends were cut back, 5 bases at V and 4 bases at J, with 18 bases in the middle. The CDR3 covers 17 residues.

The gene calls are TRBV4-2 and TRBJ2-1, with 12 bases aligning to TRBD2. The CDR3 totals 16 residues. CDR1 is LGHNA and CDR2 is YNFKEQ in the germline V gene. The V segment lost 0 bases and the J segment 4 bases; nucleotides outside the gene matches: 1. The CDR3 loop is CASSQEGTSGYNEQFF. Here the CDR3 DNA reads TGTGCCAGCAGCCAAGAGGGGACTAGCGGGTACAATGAGCAGTTCTTC.

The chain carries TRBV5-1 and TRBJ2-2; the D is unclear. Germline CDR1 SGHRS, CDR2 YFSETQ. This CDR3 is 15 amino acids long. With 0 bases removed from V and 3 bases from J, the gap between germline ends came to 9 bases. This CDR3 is CASSLAEAYTGELFF. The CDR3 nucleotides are TGCGCCAGCAGCTTGGCCGAGGCCTACACCGGGGAGCTGTTTTTT.

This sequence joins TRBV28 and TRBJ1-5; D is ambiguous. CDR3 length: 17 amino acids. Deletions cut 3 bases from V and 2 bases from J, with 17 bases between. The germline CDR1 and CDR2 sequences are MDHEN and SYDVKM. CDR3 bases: TGTGCCAGCAGTTTCTCTCGGTTGGGCCGGGGCAATCAGCCCCAGCATTTT. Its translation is CASSFSRLGRGNQPQHF.

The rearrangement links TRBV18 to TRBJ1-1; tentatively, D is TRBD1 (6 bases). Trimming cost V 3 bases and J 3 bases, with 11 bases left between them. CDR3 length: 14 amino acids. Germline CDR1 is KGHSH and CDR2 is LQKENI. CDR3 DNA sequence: TGTGCCAGCTCACCTGGCGCAGGGGACACTGAAGCTTTCTTT. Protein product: CASSPGAGDTEAFF. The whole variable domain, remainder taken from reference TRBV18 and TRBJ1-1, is NAGVMQNPRHLVRRRGQEARLRCSPMKGHSHVYWYRQLPEEGLKFMVYLQKENIIDESGMPKERFSAEFPKEGPSILRIQQVVRGDSAAYFCASSPGAGDTEAFFGQGTRLTVV.

CDR3 DNA sequence: TGTGCCAGCAGCCTAAAAGGGGGGACTGAAGCTTTCTTT. This encodes CASSLKGGTEAFF. The chain uses TRBV6-4 and TRBJ1-1; maybe TRBD1 (6 bases). CDR1 and CDR2 from the germline V gene are MRHNA and SNTAGT. The ends were cut back, 6 bases at V and 5 bases at J, with 13 bases in the middle. This CDR3 contains 13 residues.

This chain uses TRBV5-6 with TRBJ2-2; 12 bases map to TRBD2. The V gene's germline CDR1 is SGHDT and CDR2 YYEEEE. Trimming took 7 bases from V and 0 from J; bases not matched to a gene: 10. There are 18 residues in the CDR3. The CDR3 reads CASLVGLAGGPNTGELFF. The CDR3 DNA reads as TGTGCCAGCCTCGTTGGGCTAGCGGGGGGGCCGAACACCGGGGAGCTGTTTTTT.

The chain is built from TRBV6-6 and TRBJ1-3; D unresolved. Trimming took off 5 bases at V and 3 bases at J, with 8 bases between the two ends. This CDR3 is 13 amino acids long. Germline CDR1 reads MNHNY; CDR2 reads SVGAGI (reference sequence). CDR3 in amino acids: CASSPVGGNTIYF. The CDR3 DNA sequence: TGTGCCAGCAGTCCCGTAGGTGGAAACACCATATATTTT.

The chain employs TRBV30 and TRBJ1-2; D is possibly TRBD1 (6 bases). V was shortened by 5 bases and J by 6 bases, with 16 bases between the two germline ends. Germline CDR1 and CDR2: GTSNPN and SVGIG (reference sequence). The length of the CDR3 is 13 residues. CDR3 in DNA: TGTGCCTGGGTAAAGGGGGGCCTCAATGGCTACACCTTC. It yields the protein CAWVKGGLNGYTF.

Here the CDR3 reads CASSLTGYTFF. Written as DNA, the CDR3 is TGTGCCAGCAGTTTGACAGGGTATACTTTCTTT. This rearrangement joins TRBV12-3 or TRBV12-4 to TRBJ1-1; 7 positions agree with TRBD1. The CDR3 covers 11 residues. The J segment lost 12 bases and the V segment lost 3 bases, leaving 4 bases of the junction unmatched.

This CDR3 reads CASSLSRQPGDTQYF. CDR3 sequence (DNA): TGTGCCAGCAGTTTATCGAGGCAGCCGGGGGATACGCAGTATTTT. The V gene is TRBV27, the J gene TRBJ2-3, with D maybe TRBD2 (5 bases). This CDR3 has 15 residues. Trimming took off 0 bases at V and 6 bases at J, with 13 bases between the two ends. Germline values: CDR1 MNHEY, CDR2 SMNVEV (reference sequence).

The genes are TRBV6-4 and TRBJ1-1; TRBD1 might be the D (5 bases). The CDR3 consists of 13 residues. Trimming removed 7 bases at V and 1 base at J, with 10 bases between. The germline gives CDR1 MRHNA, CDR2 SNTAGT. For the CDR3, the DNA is TGTGCCAGCAACCCGGGGCGGAACACTGAAGCTTTCTTT. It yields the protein CASNPGRNTEAFF.

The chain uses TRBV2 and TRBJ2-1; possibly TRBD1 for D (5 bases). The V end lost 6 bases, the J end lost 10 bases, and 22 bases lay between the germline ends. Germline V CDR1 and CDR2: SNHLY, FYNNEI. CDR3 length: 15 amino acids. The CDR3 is CASRESETDLEEQFF. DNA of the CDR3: TGTGCCAGCAGGGAATCCGAGACAGATCTAGAAGAGCAGTTCTTC.

CDR3 sequence (DNA): TGCGCCAGCAGCAAGGGGACAGGGGCCTACGAGCAGTACTTC. Translation gives CASSKGTGAYEQYF. This chain links TRBV5-1 with TRBJ2-7; 10 nucleotides agree with TRBD1. This CDR3 has 14 residues. CDR1 and CDR2 from the germline V gene are SGHRS and YFSETQ. V dropped 4 bases and J dropped 2; count of bases not matched to a gene: 3.

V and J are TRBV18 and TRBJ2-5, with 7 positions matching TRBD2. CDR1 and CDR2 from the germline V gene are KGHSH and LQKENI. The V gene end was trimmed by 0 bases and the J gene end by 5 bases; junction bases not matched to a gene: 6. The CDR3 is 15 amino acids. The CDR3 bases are TGTGCCAGCTCACCACCGGCTGGGACTATGGAGACCCAGTACTTC. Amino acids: CASSPPAGTMETQYF.

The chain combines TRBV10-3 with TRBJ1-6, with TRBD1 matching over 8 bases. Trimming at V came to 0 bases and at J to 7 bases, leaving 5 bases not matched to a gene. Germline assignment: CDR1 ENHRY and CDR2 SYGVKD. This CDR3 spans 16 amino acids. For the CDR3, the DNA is TGTGCCATCAGTGAGTCGAGGCCAGGGGGCAATTCACCCCTCCACTTT. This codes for CAISESRPGGNSPLHF.

CDR3 nucleotide sequence: TGTGCCAGCGGACGACAGTCAAAGTCAGGAAACACCATATATTTT. It is translated as CASGRQSKSGNTIYF. The chain employs TRBV6-5 and TRBJ1-3, with D perhaps matching TRBD1 (5 bases). There are 15 residues in the CDR3. Germline V gene sequence: CDR1 MNHEY, CDR2 SVGAGI. V dropped 8 bases and J dropped 4 bases, with 18 bases sitting between them.

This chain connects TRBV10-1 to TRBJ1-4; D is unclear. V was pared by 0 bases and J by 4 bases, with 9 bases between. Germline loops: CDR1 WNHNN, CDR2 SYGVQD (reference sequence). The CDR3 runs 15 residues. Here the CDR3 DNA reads TGCGCCAGCAGTGAGTCGAACGGGGTTAATGAAAAACTGTTTTTT. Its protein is CASSESNGVNEKLFF.

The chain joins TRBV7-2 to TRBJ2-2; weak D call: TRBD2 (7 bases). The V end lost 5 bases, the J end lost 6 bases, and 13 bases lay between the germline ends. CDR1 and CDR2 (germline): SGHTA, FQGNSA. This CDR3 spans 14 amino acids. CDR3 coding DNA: TGTGCCAGCAGCCCGAGGGGGGGAGCCGGGGAGCTGTTTTTT. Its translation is CASSPRGGAGELFF.

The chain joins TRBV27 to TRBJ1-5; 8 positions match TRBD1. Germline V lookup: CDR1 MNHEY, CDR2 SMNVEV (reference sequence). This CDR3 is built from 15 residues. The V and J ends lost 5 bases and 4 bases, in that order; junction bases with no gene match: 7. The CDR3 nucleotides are TGTGCCAGCAGTACAGGACAGGGCCGAAATCAGCCCCAGCATTTT. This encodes CASSTGQGRNQPQHF.

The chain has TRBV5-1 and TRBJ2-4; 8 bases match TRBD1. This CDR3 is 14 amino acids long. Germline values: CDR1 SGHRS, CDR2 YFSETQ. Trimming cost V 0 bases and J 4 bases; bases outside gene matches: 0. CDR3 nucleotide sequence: TGCGCCAGCAGCTTGGGGACAGGGAAAAACATTCAGTACTTC. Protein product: CASSLGTGKNIQYF. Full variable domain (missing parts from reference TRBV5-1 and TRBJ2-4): KAGVTQTPRYLIKTRGQQVTLSCSPISGHRSVSWYQQTPGQGLQFLFEYFSETQRNKGNFPGRFSGRQFSNSRSEMNVSTLELGDSALYLCASSLGTGKNIQYFGAGTRLSVL.

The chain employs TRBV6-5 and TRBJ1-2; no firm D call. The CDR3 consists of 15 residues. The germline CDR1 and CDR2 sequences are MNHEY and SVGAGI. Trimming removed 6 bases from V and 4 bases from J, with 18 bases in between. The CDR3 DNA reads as TGTGCCAGCAGCCTCACTGCCCTTTTGGGCTATGGCTACACCTTC. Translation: CASSLTALLGYGYTF.

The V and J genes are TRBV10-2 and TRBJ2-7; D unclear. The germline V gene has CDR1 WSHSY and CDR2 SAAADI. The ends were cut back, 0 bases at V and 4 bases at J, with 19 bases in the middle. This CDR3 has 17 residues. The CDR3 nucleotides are TGCGCCAGCAGTGAGTCGGGTTGGAGAAGTTTCGGGTACGAGCAGTACTTC. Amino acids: CASSESGWRSFGYEQYF.

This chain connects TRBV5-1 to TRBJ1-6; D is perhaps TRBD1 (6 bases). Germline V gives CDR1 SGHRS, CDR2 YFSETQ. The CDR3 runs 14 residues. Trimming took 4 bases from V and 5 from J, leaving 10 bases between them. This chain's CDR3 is CASSGGQNNSPLHF. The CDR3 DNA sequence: TGCGCCAGCAGCGGTGGACAGAATAATTCACCCCTCCACTTT.

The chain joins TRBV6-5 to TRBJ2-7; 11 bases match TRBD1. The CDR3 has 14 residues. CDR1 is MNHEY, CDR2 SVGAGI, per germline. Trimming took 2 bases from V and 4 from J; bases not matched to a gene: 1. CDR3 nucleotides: TGTGCCAGCAGTTACAGGGACAGGGGGTACGAGCAGTACTTC. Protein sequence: CASSYRDRGYEQYF.